Listed here is a single T cell receptor (beta chain). Its antigen is as yet unknown. For TCR beta, cDNA was produced by 5'RACE template switching with UMIs. TCRdb re-called the 5' RACE reads and gives one entry per CDR3 protein, without DNA. Its table records a few hundred thousand distinct CDR3 sequences. This record belongs to a study of T cells expressing NK-cell markers. Whole-study context: Among the eight sequenced donors, seven tested HCMV-seropositive and one tested seronegative.

Study-wide results and caveats: The dominant NKG2C+ clonotypes represented roughly 1.0-7.5% of CD8+ T cells in about six donors.

Germline CDR1 reads MNHEY; CDR2 reads SVGAGI. The CDR3 length is 16 residues. The V call is TRBV6-5, the J call TRBJ1-2. The TCR sequence derives from a man aged 18-30 years in good health. The sample comprised blood T cells: a sorted CD56 or NKG2C T cell subset, CD4+ or CD8+ T cells, or bulk PBMC T cells (not recorded which). CDR3 in amino acids: CASSYSSVETGYGYTF.